These 32 T cell receptor beta chains were sequenced from one sample in a study of T cell repertoires in cytomegalovirus infection. No cognate antigen is known for these TCRs. Using its own MiXCR run on the reads, TCRdb lists one record per CDR3 protein. Of 900,000 to 950,000 distinct CDR3 sequences in the sample, around a third were seen once. This specimen consisted of cultured CD8+ T cells from PBMCs, obtained from culture after CMV antigen stimulation. The receptors here all came from a human donor in good health (CMV status not recorded). Some clones in this sample may be carry-over from other donors' samples.

Here the CDR3 reads CASSPTAGSSNTGELFF. CDR3 sequence (DNA): TGTGCCAGCAGTCCCACCGCAGGGTCTTCGAACACCGGGGAGCTGTTTTTT. This sequence joins TRBV27 and TRBJ2-2; a weak D match, TRBD1 (5 bases). Deletions cut 5 bases from V and 0 bases from J, with 16 bases between. Germline loops: CDR1 MNHEY, CDR2 SMNVEV (reference sequence). The CDR3 loop spans 17 amino acids.

This clonotype appeared a few times. This chain connects TRBV7-8 to TRBJ1-5; TRBD1 matches 9 bases. The junction had 13 bases not matched to a gene; V was cut back by 1 base and J by 3 bases. Per germline, CDR1 SGHVS and CDR2 FQNEAQ. The CDR3 is made up of 19 amino acids. The CDR3 nucleotides are TGTGCCAGCAGCTTAGAGAGAGACAGGGGGAACGGGGTCAATCAGCCCCAGCATTTT. This sequence encodes CASSLERDRGNGVNQPQHF.

The chain is built from TRBV7-6 and TRBJ2-7; D is unclear. CDR1 is SGHVS, CDR2 FNYEAQ, per germline. Trimming removed 5 bases at V and 2 bases at J, with 10 bases between. CDR3 length equals 13 residues. CDR3 DNA: TGTGCCAGCAGCCCAATCGGAACCTACGAGCAGTACTTC. This translates into CASSPIGTYEQYF.

This clonotype has more than one count but fewer than ten. The CDR3 protein is CATIRNYQRLAGETQYF. Written as DNA, the CDR3 is TGTGCCACCATTAGGAACTATCAGAGGCTAGCGGGGGAGACCCAGTACTTC. The rearrangement uses TRBV6-5 and TRBJ2-5; TRBD2 agrees at 9 bases. J gave up 5 bases and V 10 bases, and 20 bases lay outside the gene matches. This CDR3 contains 17 residues. Germline CDR1 is MNHEY and CDR2 is SVGAGI.

This clonotype turned up a few times. This chain joins TRBV6-5 and TRBJ2-7, with TRBD2 matching over 9 bases. CDR3 size: 15 residues. The J segment lost 1 base and the V segment lost 6 bases, leaving 7 bases of the junction unmatched. CDR1 is MNHEY and CDR2 is SVGAGI in the germline V gene. The CDR3 here is CASSSGLARSYEQYV. In DNA, the CDR3 is TGTGCCAGCAGCTCCGGACTAGCGAGGTCCTACGAGCAGTACGTC.

This chain's CDR3 is CSVEDGDLREAFF. CDR3 bases: TGCAGCGTTGAAGATGGGGATTTAAGAGAAGCTTTCTTT. This chain uses TRBV29-1 with TRBJ1-1, with D hard to call. Trimming removed 0 bases at V and 8 bases at J, with 13 bases between. Germline V gene lookup returns CDR1 SQVTM and CDR2 ANQGSEA. The CDR3 contains 13 residues.

The chain joins TRBV7-9 to TRBJ2-7, with D possibly TRBD2 on 6 matching bases. The CDR3 totals 13 residues. The V gene lost 5 bases and the J gene lost 9 bases, with 17 bases spanning the gap. The germline gives CDR1 SEHNR, CDR2 FQNEAQ (reference sequence). The CDR3 nucleotides are TGTGCCAGCAGCAACCCGGGGCGGGATGGGCAGTACGTC. It specifies CASSNPGRDGQYV.

This clonotype occurred many times. The V gene is TRBV7-2, the J gene TRBJ2-3; D not certain. V was shortened by 5 bases and J by 2 bases, with 11 bases between the two germline ends. Germline V gene data show CDR1 as SGHTA and CDR2 as FQGNSA. The CDR3 loop spans 14 amino acids. The CDR3 loop reads CASSLDTLTDTQYF. The CDR3 bases are TGTGCCAGCAGCCTAGACACCCTCACAGATACGCAGTATTTT.

A single count supports this clonotype. The chain recombines TRBV5-1 with TRBJ2-5, with D possibly being TRBD1 (5 bases). V lost 1 base and J lost 5, with 12 bases in between. The V gene's germline CDR1 is SGHRS and CDR2 YFSETQ. This CDR3 has 14 residues. Written as DNA, the CDR3 is TGCGCCAGCAGCTTGAAGCAGGGTTCGGAGACCCAGTACTTC. Translated, it gives CASSLKQGSETQYF.

The rearrangement joins TRBV19 to TRBJ2-1; 9 bases match TRBD2. V lost 10 bases to trimming and J lost 8 bases; unmatched junction nucleotides: 9. CDR1 LNHDA and CDR2 SQIVND come from the germline V gene (reference sequence). The CDR3 consists of 13 residues. The CDR3 coding sequence is TGTGCCACCTCGGGCGGGGGGGCCTATGAGCAGTTCTTC. Amino acids: CATSGGGAYEQFF.

This clonotype was picked up a small number of times. J is TRBJ1-2 and V is TRBV12-3 or TRBV12-4; 8 positions agree with TRBD1. Losses at the gene ends were 5 bases for V and 6 bases for J; bases not matched to a gene: 11. CDR3 length: 15 residues. For the CDR3, the DNA is TGTGCCAGCAGTCTCCGTGGACAGGGTCGTCATGGCTACACCTTC. The encoded protein is CASSLRGQGRHGYTF.

The CDR3 loop reads CSARETTTEAFF. CDR3 DNA: TGCAGTGCTAGAGAGACCACCACTGAAGCTTTCTTT. This sequence joins TRBV20-1 and TRBJ1-1; D is undetermined. V lost 0 bases and J lost 4, with 6 bases in between. This CDR3 is 12 amino acids long. Germline CDR1 reads DFQATT; CDR2 reads SNEGSKA (reference sequence).

The genes are TRBV4-2 and TRBJ2-3; D call uncertain. CDR1 is LGHNA and CDR2 is YNFKEQ in the germline V gene. The CDR3 contains 16 residues. Trimming removed 3 bases at V and 9 bases at J, with 22 bases between. Here the CDR3 DNA reads TGTGCCAGCAGCCATGAAACCCGGAACGCTGCCGAGACGCAGTATTTT. It yields the protein CASSHETRNAAETQYF.

The CDR3 here is CASKPTVGGRTDTQYF. The CDR3 DNA reads TGTGCCAGCAAACCCACAGTGGGGGGACGCACAGATACGCAGTATTTT. The chain combines TRBV6-5 with TRBJ2-3; a weak D match, TRBD2 (6 bases). This CDR3 is built from 16 residues. V gave up 7 bases and J gave up 1 base, with 18 bases separating them. The germline V gene has CDR1 MNHEY and CDR2 SVGAGI.

The CDR3 reads CASSQGTGTGELFF. The CDR3, as DNA: TGTGCCAGCAGCCAAGGGACAGGGACCGGGGAGCTGTTTTTT. The chain carries TRBV4-2 and TRBJ2-2; TRBD1 aligns across 8 bases. Germline CDR1 LGHNA, CDR2 YNFKEQ. The CDR3 is 14 amino acids. Trimming took 1 base from V and 5 from J; bases not matched to a gene: 0.

This chain uses TRBV7-6 with TRBJ2-3, with TRBD2 matching over 13 bases. Per the germline V gene, CDR1 is SGHVS and CDR2 is FNYEAQ. CDR3 length equals 16 residues. After removal of 2 bases from V and 6 bases from J, the junction contained 5 bases not matched to a gene. CDR3 protein: CASSLTSGGVIDTQYF. The CDR3 coding sequence is TGTGCCAGCAGCTTAACTAGCGGGGGGGTAATTGATACGCAGTATTTT.

V and J are TRBV6-5 and TRBJ2-5; D might be TRBD1 (6 bases). This CDR3 contains 14 residues. Germline CDR1 MNHEY, CDR2 SVGAGI. Trimming took 0 bases from V and 3 from J, leaving 8 bases between them. The CDR3 region has the DNA TGTGCCAGCAGTTACTCGTCAGGGGAAGAGACCCAGTACTTC. The encoded protein is CASSYSSGEETQYF.

The V call is TRBV7-3, the J call TRBJ2-3, with TRBD1 as a possible D gene (6 bases). CDR1 is SGHTA and CDR2 is FQGTGA in the germline V gene. Deletions cut 6 bases from V and 0 bases from J, with 16 bases between. This CDR3 contains 16 residues. CDR3 region: CASSSFNRESTDTQYF. DNA of the CDR3: TGTGCCAGCAGTTCTTTCAACAGGGAAAGCACAGATACGCAGTATTTT.

The rearrangement joins TRBV6-2 or TRBV6-3 to TRBJ1-4; D is uncertain. Germline CDR1 reads MNHEY; CDR2 reads SVGEGT. The CDR3 loop spans 15 amino acids. The germline V and J ends were trimmed by 0 bases and 6 bases, with 11 bases remaining between them. In nucleotides, the CDR3 is TGTGCCAGCAGTTACTCCGAGGGTTCCGATGAAAAACTGTTTTTT. Amino acids: CASSYSEGSDEKLFF.

This clonotype was recorded a few times. J is TRBJ2-1 and V is TRBV9, with D perhaps matching TRBD1 (5 bases). V was trimmed by 4 bases and J by 7 bases, leaving 24 bases between them. CDR3 size: 17 residues. CDR1 is SGDLS, CDR2 YYNGEE, per germline. The CDR3 reads CASSHNTANDKGNEQFF. The CDR3 DNA follows: TGTGCCAGCAGCCACAACACGGCGAATGACAAGGGGAATGAGCAGTTCTTC.

V and J are TRBV28 and TRBJ2-1; 10 positions agree with TRBD1. V lost 5 bases to trimming and J lost 6 bases; unmatched junction nucleotides: 7. The germline CDR1 and CDR2 sequences are MDHEN and SYDVKM. This CDR3 has 15 residues. CDR3 nucleotides: TGTGCCAGCAGTCTAGACAGGGGGCTCGCCAATGAGCAGTTCTTC. Its translation is CASSLDRGLANEQFF.

This clonotype was detected only a few times. The CDR3 DNA reads as TGTGCCAGCAGCTTAGGCGGGGGGCTAAGCAATCAGCCCCAGCATTTT. It translates to CASSLGGGLSNQPQHF. The gene calls are TRBV7-6 and TRBJ1-5; possible D gene TRBD1, 6 bases. This CDR3 is built from 16 residues. Germline V lookup: CDR1 SGHVS, CDR2 FNYEAQ. The V and J ends lost 1 base and 1 base respectively, with 11 bases between them. The full variable domain, its missing parts supplied by reference TRBV7-6 and TRBJ1-5, is GAGVSQSPRYKVTKRGQDVALRCDPISGHVSLYWYRQALGQGPEFLTYFNYEAQQDKSGLPNDRFSAERPEGSISTLTIQRTEQRDSAMYRCASSLGGGLSNQPQHFGDGTRLSIL.

The CDR3: CASPGTGGNKAYNEQFF. CDR3 nucleotides: TGTGCCAGCCCCGGGACAGGGGGCAATAAGGCTTACAATGAGCAGTTCTTC. The chain uses TRBV6-1 and TRBJ2-1; 12 bases line up with TRBD1. V was pared by 8 bases and J by 4 bases, with 12 bases of the junction left unmatched. CDR3 size: 17 residues. Germline CDR1 and CDR2: MNHNS and SASEGT.

The J gene is TRBJ1-1, the V gene TRBV13; a possible D gene is TRBD1 (6 bases). V lost 4 bases and J lost 1, with 10 bases in between. CDR1 and CDR2 from the germline V gene are PRHDT and FYEKMQ (reference sequence). This CDR3 is 14 amino acids long. CDR3 amino acids: CASSSDRRNTEAFF. CDR3 DNA sequence: TGTGCCAGCAGCTCTGACAGGAGGAACACTGAAGCTTTCTTT.

V is TRBV5-5 and J is TRBJ2-3, with D uncertain. The CDR3 has 14 amino acids. The germline V gene encodes CDR1 SGHKS and CDR2 YYEKEE (reference sequence). The ends were cut back, 1 base at V and 6 bases at J, with 12 bases in the middle. CDR3 sequence reads: CASSLTGLGDTQYF. The CDR3 DNA follows: TGTGCCAGCAGCTTGACGGGCCTGGGGGATACGCAGTATTTT.

This clonotype was seen repeatedly, ten times or more. The rearrangement links TRBV7-6 to TRBJ1-6; D gene unclear. The germline V and J ends were trimmed by 5 bases and 0 bases, with 11 bases remaining between them. The CDR3 runs to 16 residues. Germline V gene sequence: CDR1 SGHVS, CDR2 FNYEAQ. The CDR3 sequence is CASSLQASSYNSPLHF. CDR3 bases: TGTGCCAGCAGCCTCCAGGCGAGCTCCTATAATTCACCCCTCCACTTT.

The chain is built from TRBV2 and TRBJ2-4; TRBD1 aligns across 7 bases. Per the germline V gene, CDR1 is SNHLY and CDR2 is FYNNEI. V was pared by 8 bases and J by 3 bases, with 13 bases of the junction left unmatched. The CDR3 spans 16 residues. As DNA, the CDR3 is TGTGCCAGCGACCGGGACAGTGGGGTGGGCAAAAACATTCAGTACTTC. Translating it yields CASDRDSGVGKNIQYF.

In its sample, this clonotype was seen a few times. The genes are TRBV12-3 or TRBV12-4 and TRBJ2-3, with D perhaps TRBD1 (5 bases). Trimming took off 7 bases at V and 6 bases at J, with 14 bases between the two ends. The CDR3 has 13 residues. CDR3 sequence (DNA): TGTGCCAGCAACCCGGACATTCCCGATACGCAGTATTTT. Translated, it gives CASNPDIPDTQYF.

This clonotype was picked up a small number of times. The V call is TRBV9, the J call TRBJ1-2, with a weak D call TRBD1 (6 bases). The CDR3 runs to 14 residues. CDR1 and CDR2 from the germline V gene are SGDLS and YYNGEE. The V end lost 6 bases, the J end lost 4 bases, and 16 bases lay between the germline ends. The CDR3 region is CASKPGEFSYGYTF. The CDR3 DNA sequence: TGTGCCAGCAAGCCAGGGGAATTTAGCTATGGCTACACCTTC.

In this sample, this clonotype turned up a few times. The chain has TRBV5-6 and TRBJ2-1; a possible D gene is TRBD2 (7 bases). The CDR3 covers 15 residues. CDR1 and CDR2 (germline): SGHDT, YYEEEE. Trimming took 2 bases from V and 2 from J, leaving 11 bases between them. The CDR3 region has the DNA TGTGCCAGCAGCTTAGGGGGGGAGGCCTACAATGAGCAGTTCTTC. Translated: CASSLGGEAYNEQFF. Full variable domain (remainder filled in from reference TRBV5-6 and TRBJ2-1): DAGVTQSPTHLIKTRGQQVTLRCSPKSGHDTVSWYQQALGQGPQFIFQYYEEEERQRGNFPDRFSGHQFPNYSSELNVNALLLGDSALYLCASSLGGEAYNEQFFGPGTRLTVL.

The rearrangement uses TRBV7-9 and TRBJ2-1; D is unresolved. CDR1 and CDR2 from the germline V gene are SEHNR and FQNEAQ (reference sequence). The CDR3 has 12 residues. The germline V and J ends were trimmed by 2 bases and 8 bases, with 7 bases remaining between them. DNA for the CDR3: TGTGCCAGCAGCTTAATAAGGGATGAGCAGTTCTTC. Its translation: CASSLIRDEQFF. The full variable domain, with the rest looked up from reference TRBV7-9 and TRBJ2-1, is DTGVSQNPRHKITKRGQNVTFRCDPISEHNRLYWYRQTLGQGPEFLTYFQNEAQLEKSRLLSDRFSAERPKGSFSTLEIQRTEQGDSAMYLCASSLIRDEQFFGPGTRLTVL.

This clonotype occurred many times. The rearrangement links TRBV20-1 to TRBJ2-5, with D unclear. V was shortened by 5 bases and J by 5 bases, with 15 bases between the two germline ends. Germline values: CDR1 DFQATT, CDR2 SNEGSKA (reference sequence). The CDR3 consists of 13 residues. CDR3 nucleotides: TGCAGTGCTCACCCGACGGCCCGGGAGACCCAGTACTTC. Translation gives CSAHPTARETQYF.